A single sample gave rise to the 20 T cell receptor beta chains below, sequenced in a study of blood T cell repertoires in COVID-19. Some clones are missing from TCRdb's copy, which holds only in-frame ones; the method was immunoSEQ multiplex PCR. The data show some 280,000 clones, around 86% seen once. The material sequenced was peripheral blood. The receptor set was obtained from a woman aged 30 to 39 with active or convalescent COVID-19.

This clone was seen only a few times. The J gene is TRBJ1-4, the V gene TRBV2; no reliable D call. V was clipped by 0 bases and J by 10 bases, with 15 bases between them. Germline lookup yields CDR1 SNHLY and CDR2 FYNNEI. CDR3 size: 15 residues. This chain's CDR3 is CASSEARGGFGKLFF. The CDR3, as DNA: TGTGCCAGCAGTGAAGCGCGAGGCGGGTTTGGAAAACTGTTTTTT.

The chain carries TRBV29-1 and TRBJ1-1; a possible D gene is TRBD1 (5 bases). The CDR3 loop spans 14 amino acids. Trimming removed 6 bases from V and 0 bases from J, with 14 bases in between. In germline, CDR1 is SQVTM, CDR2 ANQGSEA. Written as DNA, the CDR3 is TGCAGCGTCGCGGGACGTTCAATGAACACTGAAGCTTTCTTT. This codes for CSVAGRSMNTEAFF.

The J gene is TRBJ2-5, the V gene TRBV30, with 11 bases identical to TRBD1. This CDR3 region has 16 residues. The V and J ends lost 3 bases and 7 bases, in that order; junction bases with no gene match: 13. In germline, CDR1 is GTSNPN, CDR2 SVGIG (reference sequence). CDR3 amino acids: CAWSPKGDRGRGTQYF. The CDR3 DNA is TGTGCCTGGAGCCCCAAGGGGGACAGGGGGAGAGGGACCCAGTACTTC.

V is TRBV6-5 and J is TRBJ1-5; maybe TRBD1 (5 bases). Trimming removed 6 bases from V and 0 bases from J, with 12 bases in between. The V gene's germline CDR1 is MNHEY and CDR2 SVGAGI. The CDR3 has 15 amino acids. CDR3 in amino acids: CASRPQRGSNQPQHF. The CDR3 DNA follows: TGTGCCAGCAGACCCCAAAGGGGTAGCAATCAGCCCCAGCATTTT.

J is TRBJ2-1 and V is TRBV9; the D gene is possibly TRBD2 (6 bases). This CDR3 has 15 residues. Germline V CDR1 and CDR2: SGDLS, YYNGEE. The germline V and J ends were trimmed by 2 bases and 8 bases, with 17 bases remaining between them. CDR3 DNA sequence: TGTGCCAGCAGCGTCTTTAGCGGCACGGGAGATGAGCAGTTCTTC. The encoded protein is CASSVFSGTGDEQFF.

V usage is TRBV5-4 and J usage is TRBJ2-5, with 8 bases that match TRBD2. This CDR3 has 14 amino acids. V dropped 0 bases and J dropped 5; count of bases not matched to a gene: 3. Germline V gene sequence: CDR1 SGHNT, CDR2 YYREEE (reference sequence). The CDR3 DNA is TGTGCCAGCAGCTTGGCGGGGGGGGCCGAGACCCAGTACTTC. Encoded protein: CASSLAGGAETQYF. The variable domain in full, completed from reference TRBV5-4 and TRBJ2-5, reads ETGVTQSPTHLIKTRGQQVTLRCSSQSGHNTVSWYQQALGQGPQFIFQYYREEENGRGNFPPRFSGLQFPNYSSELNVNALELDDSALYLCASSLAGGAETQYFGPGTRLLVL.

This chain uses TRBV30 with TRBJ1-6; TRBD1 might be the D (5 bases). Germline CDR1 GTSNPN, CDR2 SVGIG (reference sequence). Between the trimmed V and J ends, which lost 0 bases and 5 bases, there was a span of 17 bases. The length of the CDR3 is 17 residues. The CDR3 sequence is CAWSVLFSGTHNSPLHF. For the CDR3, the DNA is TGTGCCTGGAGTGTTCTCTTCTCGGGGACTCATAATTCACCCCTCCACTTT.

The J gene is TRBJ2-4, the V gene TRBV23-1, with D maybe TRBD1 (6 bases). Being an ORF, TRBV23-1 has a function that is uncertain. The CDR3 contains 15 residues. V was trimmed by 9 bases and J by 0 bases, leaving 15 bases between them. CDR3 region: CARHRAALAKNIQYF. The CDR3, as DNA: TGCGCCAGACACAGGGCAGCCCTAGCCAAAAACATTCAGTACTTC.

The V gene is TRBV3-1 (or the pseudogene TRBV3-2), the J gene TRBJ2-3; D possibly corresponds to TRBD2 (5 bases). V lost 4 bases and J lost 2, with 16 bases in between. Germline V gene sequence: CDR1 LGHDT, CDR2 YNNKEL (reference sequence). The CDR3 covers 16 residues. This CDR3 is CASSPTRTFLTDTQYF. In DNA form, the CDR3 reads TGTGCCAGCAGCCCCACTAGAACTTTCCTCACAGATACGCAGTATTTT.

The rearrangement joins TRBV2 to TRBJ1-6, with D possibly being TRBD1 (6 bases). V shed 4 bases and J shed 10 bases, with 17 bases lying between them. This CDR3 has 15 residues. The germline V gene has CDR1 SNHLY and CDR2 FYNNEI. CDR3 DNA: TGTGCCAGCAGTGGTGGGCGGCAGGGGAACTCACCCCTCCACTTT. Protein sequence: CASSGGRQGNSPLHF.

The chain joins TRBV12-3 or TRBV12-4 to TRBJ2-1; D uncertain. Trimming removed 2 bases at V and 3 bases at J, with 5 bases between. The CDR3 has 13 residues. CDR3 sequence (DNA): TGTGCCAGCAGTTTACTAGGCTACAATGAGCAGTTCTTC. Translated, it gives CASSLLGYNEQFF.

This rearrangement joins TRBV9 to TRBJ2-3, with 8 bases identical to TRBD2. The CDR3 loop spans 16 amino acids. Germline V gives CDR1 SGDLS, CDR2 YYNGEE. J gave up 0 bases and V 3 bases, and 6 bases lay outside the gene matches. CDR3 DNA sequence: TGTGCCAGCAGCGGAAGCGGGGGAACTAGCACAGATACGCAGTATTTT. This translates into CASSGSGGTSTDTQYF.

The chain joins TRBV27 to TRBJ2-2; TRBD1 matches 10 bases. Germline assignment: CDR1 MNHEY and CDR2 SMNVEV (reference sequence). Germline trimming cut 8 bases from V and 5 bases from J; bases unmatched to any gene: 11. This CDR3 spans 16 amino acids. CDR3: CASGYTGTGVTGELFF. The CDR3, as DNA: TGTGCCAGCGGATACACCGGGACAGGGGTAACCGGGGAGCTGTTTTTT.

The chain couples TRBV5-1 to TRBJ1-2; 10 positions agree with TRBD1. Germline V gene lookup returns CDR1 SGHRS and CDR2 YFSETQ. The CDR3 length is 16 residues. The ends lost 4 bases at V and 4 bases at J; junction bases unmatched: 10. CDR3 sequence reads: CASSASGTGVGYGYTF. As DNA, the CDR3 is TGCGCCAGCAGCGCCTCCGGGACAGGGGTTGGCTATGGCTACACCTTC.

The table lists this clone with a count of one. The chain joins TRBV18 to TRBJ1-1; D is uncertain. V gave up 4 bases and J gave up 5 bases, with 11 bases separating them. The CDR3 is 13 residues long. Looked up from germline, CDR1 is KGHSH and CDR2 is LQKENI. This CDR3 reads CASSLKAGTEAFF. CDR3 coding DNA: TGTGCCAGCTCACTCAAGGCAGGAACTGAAGCTTTCTTT.

The rearrangement joins TRBV4-1 to TRBJ2-1; D remains ambiguous. The V gene's germline CDR1 is MGHRA and CDR2 YSYEKL. The CDR3 has 12 amino acids. The V and J ends lost 1 base and 4 bases respectively, with 2 bases between them. The CDR3 sequence: CASSQVYNEQFF. In DNA form, the CDR3 reads TGCGCCAGCAGCCAAGTATACAATGAGCAGTTCTTC.

V gene TRBV9 combines with J gene TRBJ2-3; D is perhaps TRBD1 (6 bases). This CDR3 contains 14 residues. V lost 0 bases and J lost 2, with 7 bases in between. Germline V gives CDR1 SGDLS, CDR2 YYNGEE. As DNA, the CDR3 is TGTGCCAGCAGCGTAGACAGGGCCACAGATACGCAGTATTTT. It specifies CASSVDRATDTQYF.

This clone was recorded only once. The CDR3 nucleotides read TGTGCCAGCTCACCACCGGACAGGGAGAGTCCCTACGAGCAGTACTTC. Translated, it gives CASSPPDRESPYEQYF. V and J are TRBV18 and TRBJ2-7; 8 bases are shared with TRBD1. The V gene end was trimmed by 0 bases and the J gene end by 2 bases; junction bases not matched to a gene: 6. Germline V gene sequence: CDR1 KGHSH, CDR2 LQKENI. CDR3 length: 16 amino acids.

V gene TRBV19 combines with J gene TRBJ1-5, with 9 bases fitting TRBD1. The CDR3 sequence is 17 residues long. The germline CDR1 and CDR2 sequences are LNHDA and SQIVND (reference sequence). V shed 7 bases and J 0 bases; nucleotides not matched to a gene: 10. Here the CDR3 DNA reads TGTGCCAGTACCCCCCTCGCGGGACAGGGTAGCAATCAGCCCCAGCATTTT. It translates to CASTPLAGQGSNQPQHF.

The chain employs TRBV30 and TRBJ1-6, with D possibly TRBD1 on 6 matching bases. The CDR3 extends over 14 amino acids. CDR1 is GTSNPN and CDR2 is SVGIG in the germline V gene (reference sequence). Trimming took off 0 bases at V and 10 bases at J, with 13 bases between the two ends. CDR3 protein: CAWSVIRGESPLHF. CDR3 coding DNA: TGTGCCTGGAGTGTAATCAGGGGAGAATCACCCCTCCACTTT.